The text below deals with one T cell receptor (beta chain). Authors' data handling: The authors estimated nucleated cell counts from reference gene primer amplification. Using immunoSEQ multiplex PCR, the repertoire was profiled, and TCRdb retains in-frame clones only, with some absent. Clone size and the V and J calls come from that table; the DNA yielded D and trimming. The sample lists fewer than 150,000 clones; around 85% were seen once. The entry originates in a study of blood T cell repertoires in COVID-19. On the study more broadly: In each case, the material was cDNA or gDNA derived from T cells, B-cell-depleted T cells, or PBMCs.

The sequencing input was peripheral blood. The receptor was derived from a human donor in a cohort sampled during active COVID-19.

The CDR3 DNA is TGTGCCAGCAGCCCGATGGGGACTAGCGGGAGGCGGGGTGAGCAGTTCTTC. This gives the protein CASSPMGTSGRRGEQFF. The J gene is TRBJ2-1, the V gene TRBV9, with TRBD2 matching over 15 bases. The germline V gene has CDR1 SGDLS and CDR2 YYNGEE. V was pared by 4 bases and J by 9 bases, with 11 bases of the junction left unmatched. CDR3 length: 17 amino acids.